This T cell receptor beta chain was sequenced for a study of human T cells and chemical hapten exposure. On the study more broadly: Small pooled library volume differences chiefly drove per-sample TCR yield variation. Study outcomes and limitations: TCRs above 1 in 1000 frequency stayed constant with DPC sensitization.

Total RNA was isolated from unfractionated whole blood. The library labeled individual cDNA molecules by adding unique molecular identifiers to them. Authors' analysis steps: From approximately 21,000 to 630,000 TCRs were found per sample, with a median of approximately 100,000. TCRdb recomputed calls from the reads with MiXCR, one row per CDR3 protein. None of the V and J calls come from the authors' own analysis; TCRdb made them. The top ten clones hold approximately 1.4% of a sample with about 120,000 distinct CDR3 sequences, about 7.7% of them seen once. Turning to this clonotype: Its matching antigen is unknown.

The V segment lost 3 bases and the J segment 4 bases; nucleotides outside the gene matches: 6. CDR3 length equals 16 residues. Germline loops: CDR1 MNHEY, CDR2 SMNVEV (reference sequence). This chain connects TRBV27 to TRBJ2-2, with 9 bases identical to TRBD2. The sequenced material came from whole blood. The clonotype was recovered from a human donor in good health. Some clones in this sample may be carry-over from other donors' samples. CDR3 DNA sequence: TGTGCCAGCAGTTTCGGGCGGGAGGGGATCACCGGGGAGCTGTTTTTT. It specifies CASSFGREGITGELFF.